This TCR beta chain was recorded in a study of beta chain features in type 1 diabetes. Study-level findings and limits: Shortening of TCRB CDR3s, moderate but significant, appeared in all four CD4+ subsets of Type 1 diabetes patients. Researchers caution that PCR might favor shorter templates, equally among patients and controls.

This clone has only a few counts. Its cognate antigen is unknown. Every isolated RNA sample was fully reverse transcribed, so sequencing captured expressed TCRB transcripts. TCRdb's table, derived via immunoSEQ multiplex PCR, lists solely in-frame clones and lacks some. The table has under 300,000 clones, about 15% seen once; the top ten hold just under 0.02%. This TCR was sampled from a man aged 25 to 45 with type 1 diabetes. The sample comprised naive CD4+ T cells from blood.

CDR3 protein: CASSITSSGELFF. As DNA, the CDR3 is TGTGCCAGCAGCATTACTAGCTCGGGGGAGCTGTTTTTT. The chain links TRBV9 to TRBJ2-2; D perhaps matches TRBD2 (6 bases). The CDR3 totals 13 residues. Germline V gene data show CDR1 as SGDLS and CDR2 as YYNGEE. Trimming stripped 4 bases from V and 8 bases from J, with 12 bases between.